This T cell receptor (beta chain) was captured by sequencing in a study of blood T cell repertoires in COVID-19. Study details: Material from acute and convalescent COVID-19 was sourced from the United States, Italy and Spain.

The study recruited people aged about 18 to 90 years across 24 US areas. Allocation to cohorts depended on clinical history reported by the participants. Cohort 3 donors counted as recovered after two negative PCRs, clearance, or resolved symptoms. Sequencing was performed with immunoSEQ multiplex PCR; in TCRdb, only in-frame clones are kept and a portion is missing. The sample yields some 250,000 clones, approximately 85% seen once. The V gene end was trimmed by 2 bases and the J gene end by 1 base; junction bases not matched to a gene: 5. Germline CDR1 is SGHRS and CDR2 is YFSETQ. CDR3 size: 15 residues.

The sample taken for sequencing was PBMCs or T cells enriched from blood (not recorded which). The TCR sequence derives from a woman aged 50 to 60 who had recovered from COVID-19. This sequence joins TRBV5-1 and TRBJ1-1; TRBD1 matches 7 bases. The CDR3 region is CASSLAGTENTEAFF. CDR3 DNA: TGCGCCAGCAGCTTAGCCGGGACAGAGAACACTGAAGCTTTCTTT.